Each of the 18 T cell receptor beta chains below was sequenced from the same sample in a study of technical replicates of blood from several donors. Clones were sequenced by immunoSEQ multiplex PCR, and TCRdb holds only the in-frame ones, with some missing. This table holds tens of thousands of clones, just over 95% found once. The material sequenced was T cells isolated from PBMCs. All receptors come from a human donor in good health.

This chain's CDR3 is CASSQETGAGTEAFF. The CDR3 coding sequence is TGTGCCAGCAGCCAAGAGACAGGGGCCGGGACTGAAGCTTTCTTT. The J gene is TRBJ1-1, the V gene TRBV4-2; 8 nucleotides match TRBD1. CDR1 and CDR2 (germline): LGHNA, YNFKEQ. J gave up 5 bases and V 0 bases, and 5 bases lay outside the gene matches. The CDR3 is 15 residues long.

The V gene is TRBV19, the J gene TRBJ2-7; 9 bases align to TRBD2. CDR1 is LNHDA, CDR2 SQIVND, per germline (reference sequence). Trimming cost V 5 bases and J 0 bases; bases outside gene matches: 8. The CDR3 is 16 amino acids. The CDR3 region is CASSPRLAESSYEQYF. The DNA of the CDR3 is TGTGCCAGTAGTCCCCGACTAGCGGAAAGCTCCTACGAGCAGTACTTC.

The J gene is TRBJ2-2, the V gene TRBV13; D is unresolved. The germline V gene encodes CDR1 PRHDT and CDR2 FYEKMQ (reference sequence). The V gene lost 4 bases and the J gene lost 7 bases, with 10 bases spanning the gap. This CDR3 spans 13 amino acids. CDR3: CASSSGPGGELFF. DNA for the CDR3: TGTGCCAGCAGCTCAGGCCCCGGCGGGGAGCTGTTTTTT.

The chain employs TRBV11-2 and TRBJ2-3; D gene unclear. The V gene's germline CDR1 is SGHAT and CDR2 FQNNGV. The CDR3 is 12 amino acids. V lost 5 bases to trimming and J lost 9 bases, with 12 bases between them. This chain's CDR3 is CASSPEAGTQYF. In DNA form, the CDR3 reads TGTGCCAGCAGCCCCGAGGCTGGGACGCAGTATTTT.

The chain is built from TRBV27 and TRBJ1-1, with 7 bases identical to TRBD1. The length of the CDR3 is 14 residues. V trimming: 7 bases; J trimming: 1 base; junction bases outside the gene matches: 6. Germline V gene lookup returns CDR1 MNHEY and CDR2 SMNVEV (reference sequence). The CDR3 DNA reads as TGTGCCAGCAATGATAGGGGGCCGAACACTGAAGCTTTCTTT. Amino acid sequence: CASNDRGPNTEAFF.

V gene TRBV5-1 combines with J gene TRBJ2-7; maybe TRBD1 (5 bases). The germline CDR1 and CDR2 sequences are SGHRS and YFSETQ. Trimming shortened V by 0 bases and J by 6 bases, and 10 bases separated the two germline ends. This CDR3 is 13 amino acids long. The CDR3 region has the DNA TGCGCCAGCAGCTTGGGGCAGGGTGGCGAGCAGTACTTC. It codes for CASSLGQGGEQYF.

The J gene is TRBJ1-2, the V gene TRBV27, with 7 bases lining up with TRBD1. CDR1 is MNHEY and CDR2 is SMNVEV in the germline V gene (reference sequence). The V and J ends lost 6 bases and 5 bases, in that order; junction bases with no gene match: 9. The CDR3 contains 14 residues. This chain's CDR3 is CASSIGGGIYGYTF. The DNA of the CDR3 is TGTGCCAGCAGCATAGGGGGCGGGATATATGGCTACACCTTC.

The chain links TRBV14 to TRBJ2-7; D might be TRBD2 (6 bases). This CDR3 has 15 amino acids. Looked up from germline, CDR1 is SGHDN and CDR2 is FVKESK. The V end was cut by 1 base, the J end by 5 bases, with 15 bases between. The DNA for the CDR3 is TGTGCCAGCAGCCAAGCCGGGGCGGGGCTCCACGAGCAGTACTTC. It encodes CASSQAGAGLHEQYF. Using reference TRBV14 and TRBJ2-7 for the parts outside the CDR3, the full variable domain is EAGVTQFPSHSVIEKGQTVTLRCDPISGHDNLYWYRRVMGKEIKFLLHFVKESKQDESGMPNNRFLAERTGGTYSTLKVQPAELEDSGVYFCASSQAGAGLHEQYFGPGTRLTVT.

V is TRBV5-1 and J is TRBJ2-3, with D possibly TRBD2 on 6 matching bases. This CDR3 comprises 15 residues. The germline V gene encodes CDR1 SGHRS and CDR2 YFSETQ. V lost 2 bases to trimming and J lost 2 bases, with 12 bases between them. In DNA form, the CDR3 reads TGCGCCAGCAGCTTACGAGGGAGGCCCACAGATACGCAGTATTTT. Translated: CASSLRGRPTDTQYF. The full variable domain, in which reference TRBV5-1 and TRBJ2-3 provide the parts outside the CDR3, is KAGVTQTPRYLIKTRGQQVTLSCSPISGHRSVSWYQQTPGQGLQFLFEYFSETQRNKGNFPGRFSGRQFSNSRSEMNVSTLELGDSALYLCASSLRGRPTDTQYFGPGTRLTVL.

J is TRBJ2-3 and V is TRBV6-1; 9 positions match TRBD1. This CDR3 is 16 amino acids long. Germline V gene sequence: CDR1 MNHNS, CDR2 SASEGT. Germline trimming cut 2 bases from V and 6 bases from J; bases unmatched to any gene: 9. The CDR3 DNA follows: TGTGCCAGCAGTGAAAGGTGGGGACAGGGAAGGGATACGCAGTATTTT. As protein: CASSERWGQGRDTQYF.

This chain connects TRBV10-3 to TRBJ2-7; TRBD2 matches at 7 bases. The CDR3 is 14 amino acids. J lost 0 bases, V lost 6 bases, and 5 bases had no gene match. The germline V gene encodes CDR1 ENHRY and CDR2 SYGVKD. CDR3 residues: CAISLAESSYEQYF. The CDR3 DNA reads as TGTGCCATCAGCCTAGCGGAGAGCTCCTACGAGCAGTACTTC.

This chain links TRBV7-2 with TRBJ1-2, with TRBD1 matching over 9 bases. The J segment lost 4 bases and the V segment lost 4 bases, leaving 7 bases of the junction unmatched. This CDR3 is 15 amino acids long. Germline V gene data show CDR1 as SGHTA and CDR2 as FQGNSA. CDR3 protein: CASSSSGTGTYGYTF. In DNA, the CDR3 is TGTGCCAGCAGCTCCTCCGGGACAGGGACCTATGGCTACACCTTC.

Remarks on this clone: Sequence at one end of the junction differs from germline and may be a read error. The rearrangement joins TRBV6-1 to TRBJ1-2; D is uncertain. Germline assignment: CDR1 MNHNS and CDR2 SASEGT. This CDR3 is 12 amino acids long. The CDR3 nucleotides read TGTGCCAGCAGCCTAGAGTCAATTGTTCAATCCTTC. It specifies CASSLESIVQSF.

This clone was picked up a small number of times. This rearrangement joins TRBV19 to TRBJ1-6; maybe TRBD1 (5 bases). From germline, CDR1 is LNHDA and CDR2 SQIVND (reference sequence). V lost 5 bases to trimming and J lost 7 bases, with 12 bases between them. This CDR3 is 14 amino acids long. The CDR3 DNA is TGTGCCAGTAGTCAGGGCAGGGAAAATTCACCCCTCCACTTT. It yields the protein CASSQGRENSPLHF.

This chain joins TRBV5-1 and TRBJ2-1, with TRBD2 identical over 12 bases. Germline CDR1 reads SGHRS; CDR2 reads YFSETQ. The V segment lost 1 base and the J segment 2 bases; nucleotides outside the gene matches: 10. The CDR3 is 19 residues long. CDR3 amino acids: CASSLFSLTSGSAYNEQFF. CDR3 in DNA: TGCGCCAGCAGCTTGTTTAGTCTGACTAGCGGGAGCGCCTACAATGAGCAGTTCTTC.

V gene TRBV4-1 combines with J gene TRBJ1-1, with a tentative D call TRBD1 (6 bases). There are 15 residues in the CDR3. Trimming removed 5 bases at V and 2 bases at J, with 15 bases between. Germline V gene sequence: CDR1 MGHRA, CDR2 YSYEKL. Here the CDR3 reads CASSIRTDSNTEAFF. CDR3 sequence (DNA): TGCGCCAGCAGCATTCGGACAGACTCTAACACTGAAGCTTTCTTT.

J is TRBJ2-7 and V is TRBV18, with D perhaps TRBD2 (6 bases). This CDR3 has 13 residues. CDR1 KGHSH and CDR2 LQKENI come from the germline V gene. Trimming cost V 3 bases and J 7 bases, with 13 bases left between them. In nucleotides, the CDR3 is TGTGCCAGCTCACCTGTTGCGGACTATGAGCAGTACTTC. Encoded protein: CASSPVADYEQYF. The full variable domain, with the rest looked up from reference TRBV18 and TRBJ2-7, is NAGVMQNPRHLVRRRGQEARLRCSPMKGHSHVYWYRQLPEEGLKFMVYLQKENIIDESGMPKERFSAEFPKEGPSILRIQQVVRGDSAAYFCASSPVADYEQYFGPGTRLTVT.

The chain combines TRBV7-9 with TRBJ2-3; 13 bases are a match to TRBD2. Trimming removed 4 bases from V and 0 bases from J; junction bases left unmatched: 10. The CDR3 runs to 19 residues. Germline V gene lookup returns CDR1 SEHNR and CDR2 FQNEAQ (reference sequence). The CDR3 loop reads CASSSSPGTSGISTDTQYF. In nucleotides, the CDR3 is TGTGCCAGCAGCTCCTCACCCGGGACTAGCGGGATTAGCACAGATACGCAGTATTTT.